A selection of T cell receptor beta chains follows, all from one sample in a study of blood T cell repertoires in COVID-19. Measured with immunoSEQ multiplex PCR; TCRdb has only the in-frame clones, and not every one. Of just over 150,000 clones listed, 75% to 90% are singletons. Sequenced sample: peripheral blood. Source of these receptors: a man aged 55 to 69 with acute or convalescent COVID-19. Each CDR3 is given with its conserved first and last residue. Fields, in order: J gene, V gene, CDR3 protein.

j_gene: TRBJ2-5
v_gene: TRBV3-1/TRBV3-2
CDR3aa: CASSQDKTRDIQETQYF

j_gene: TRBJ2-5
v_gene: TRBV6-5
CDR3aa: CASSGTGWETQYF

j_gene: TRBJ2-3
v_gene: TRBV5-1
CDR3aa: CASRLAGGRDTQYF

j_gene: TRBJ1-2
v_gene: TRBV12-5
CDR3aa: CASGLPLDSYYGYTF

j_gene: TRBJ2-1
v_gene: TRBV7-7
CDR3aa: CASSSGRGENNEQFF

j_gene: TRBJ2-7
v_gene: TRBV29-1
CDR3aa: CSVGQGAWEQYF

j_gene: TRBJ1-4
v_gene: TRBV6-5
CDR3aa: CASSLGEGEKLFF

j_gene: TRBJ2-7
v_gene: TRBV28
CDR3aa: CASSPGLAGAALLEQYF

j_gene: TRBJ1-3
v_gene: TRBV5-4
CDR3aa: CASSWGTGALSGNTIYF

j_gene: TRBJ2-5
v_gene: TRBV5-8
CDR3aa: CASSLEGEETQYF

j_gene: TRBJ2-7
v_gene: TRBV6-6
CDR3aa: CAGGYLYEQYF

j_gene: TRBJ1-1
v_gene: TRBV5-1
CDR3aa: CASSLGPRNRGEAFF

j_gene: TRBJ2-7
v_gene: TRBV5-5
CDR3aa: CASSRASGTGSYEQYF

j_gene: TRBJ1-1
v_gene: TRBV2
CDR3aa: CASSGRRGTEAFF

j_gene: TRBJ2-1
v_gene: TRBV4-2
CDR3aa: CASSQEGTAYNEQFF

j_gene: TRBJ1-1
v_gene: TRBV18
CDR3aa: CASSPQGASTEAFF

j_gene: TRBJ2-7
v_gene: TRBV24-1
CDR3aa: CATSGPGTLSDEQYF

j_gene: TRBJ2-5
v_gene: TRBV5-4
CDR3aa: CASSWRDRSKETQYF

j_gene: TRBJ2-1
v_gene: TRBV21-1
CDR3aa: CASPRLADYNEQFF

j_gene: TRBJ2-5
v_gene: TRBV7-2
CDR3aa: CASSLVHGETQYF

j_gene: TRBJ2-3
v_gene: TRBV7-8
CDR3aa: CASRGLAQPYF

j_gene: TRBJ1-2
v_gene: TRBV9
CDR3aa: CASSPREGNYGYTF

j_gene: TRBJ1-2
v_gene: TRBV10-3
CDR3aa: CAISDSGLSYGYTF

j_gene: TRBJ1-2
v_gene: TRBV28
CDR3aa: CASRLTGGQGRGYTF

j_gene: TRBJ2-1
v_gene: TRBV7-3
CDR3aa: CASSLVAPGNEQFF

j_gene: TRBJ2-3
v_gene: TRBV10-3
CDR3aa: CAISGAGGRSDTQYF

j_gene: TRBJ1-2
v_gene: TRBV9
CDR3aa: CASSVDRSSYGYTF

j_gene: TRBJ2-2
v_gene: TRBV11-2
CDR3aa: CASSPDRVDTGELFF

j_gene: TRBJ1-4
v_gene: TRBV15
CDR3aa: CATSRDRTANEKLFF

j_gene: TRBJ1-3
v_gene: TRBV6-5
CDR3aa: CASSTRDSSGNTIYF

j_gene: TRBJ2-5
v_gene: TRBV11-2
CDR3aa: CASSLNRLAEQETQYF

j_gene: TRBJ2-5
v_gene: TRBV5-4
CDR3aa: CASSLAGGKETQYF

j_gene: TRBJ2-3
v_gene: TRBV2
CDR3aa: CASSLLGGALSTDTQYF

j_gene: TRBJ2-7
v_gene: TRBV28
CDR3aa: CASIKNRGYEQYF

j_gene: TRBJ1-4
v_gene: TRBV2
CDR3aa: CASVTGVWEKLFF

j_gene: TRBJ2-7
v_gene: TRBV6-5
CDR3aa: CASSLDYLTYEQYF

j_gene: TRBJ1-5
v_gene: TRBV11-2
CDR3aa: CASSLGQRGPQHF

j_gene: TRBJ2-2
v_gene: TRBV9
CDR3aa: CASSEPGTGTRTGELFF

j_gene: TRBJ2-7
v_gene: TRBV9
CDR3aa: CASSVEKPVGEQYF

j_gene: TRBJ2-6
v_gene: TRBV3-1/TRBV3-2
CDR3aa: CASSLGTGTSGANVLTF

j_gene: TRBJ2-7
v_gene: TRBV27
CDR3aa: CASSLMEGYEQYF

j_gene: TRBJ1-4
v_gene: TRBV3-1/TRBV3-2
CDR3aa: CASSFSTNEKLFF

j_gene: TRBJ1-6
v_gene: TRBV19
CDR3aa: CATRDTVNSPLHF

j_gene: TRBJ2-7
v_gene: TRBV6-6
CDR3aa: CASSYSEGSYEQYF